This T cell receptor beta chain was documented in a study of T cell changes during pregnancy in multiple sclerosis (dated by TCRdb to the late 2010s). In the study overall: Changes in the T cell repertoire over the course of pregnancy were examined in this study in women with multiple sclerosis.

In regard to this clone: Its binding antigen is unknown. No much larger clone is present one base from it, and per-base qualities are unavailable.

Deletion took 0 bases off V and 4 bases off J, with a span of 9 bases between the germline ends. Its CDR3 holds 14 amino acids, cysteine through phenylalanine. The DNA shown is the 42-base CDR3, in frame from base 1. The germline V gene encodes CDR1 SEHNR and CDR2 FQNEAQ (reference sequence). Receptor amplification or capture employed the immunoSEQ multiplex PCR assay. TCRdb provides this immuneACCESS table in a form limited to in-frame rearrangements. Some clones are lacking; in checked studies, under half of them reflect an unresolved V gene, and why the rest are absent is not known. For this sample the table gives 120,000 or so clones, of which roughly 92% were detected only once. The ten largest account for 6% to 7% of the sample.

This sequence uses TRBV7-9 and TRBJ1-1, with no reliable assignment of the D segment. Specimen: peripheral blood, collected before pregnancy. The TCR originated in a female donor with multiple sclerosis, enrolled in a pregnancy study. Here the CDR3 is given as CASSLAGPGTEAFF. The DNA is as follows: TGTGCCAGCAGCTTAGCGGGCCCCGGCACTGAAGCTTTCTTT.